This TCR beta chain was profiled in a study of CD4 T cells in relation to SARS-CoV-2 and coronaviruses. General observations from the study: No donor gave both pre-pandemic and post-infection samples. Monoreactive clones expanded significantly more to SARS-CoV-2 than crossreactive clones did.

CDR3 length equals 17 residues. Germline-derived CDR1 and CDR2 are SGHVS and FQNEAQ. Trimming removed 0 bases from V and 5 bases from J, with 18 bases in between. Produced via immunoSEQ multiplex PCR; TCRdb's table is partial and in-frame only. The sample carries around 20,000 clones, roughly 66% recorded once. Before the COVID-19 pandemic, during about 2011-2019, CD4+ T cells were taken from unexposed donors. CD4+ T cells were isolated from the cells after roughly 11 days of culture. Each well had 1.5 million to 2.5 million PBMCs in around 5% human AB serum with IL-2. Comments on this clone: Its antigen is unknown.

Sequenced material: CD4+ T cells from PBMCs, cultured in vitro. The chain has TRBV7-8 and TRBJ2-3; D is perhaps TRBD2 (6 bases). The receptor was derived from a human donor in good health. CDR3 in DNA: TGTGCCAGCAGCTTAGCCCCAGGGCGGGAATTGGGAGATACGCAGTATTTT. Translated: CASSLAPGRELGDTQYF.